The clone carrying this T cell receptor (beta chain) has a handful of counts. Antigen specificity is unknown. Alpha and beta libraries were amplified separately from the second PCR onward. Four subsets defined by CD45RA and CD27 were sorted after CD3, CD4, CD8 and live/dead staining. This sample was taken from a study of naive and memory T cell subsets. The V end lost 3 bases, the J end lost 3 bases, and 12 bases lay between the germline ends. The CDR3 consists of 16 residues. The germline V gene encodes CDR1 MDHEN and CDR2 SYDVKM. An equimolar mix of two oligonucleotides served as the beta constant-region primer for TRBC1 and TRBC2. Four rounds of PCR amplified the ligated cDNA using nested alpha and beta constant-region primers plus SP2. An oligonucleotide with the SP2 primer and a 12-nucleotide UMI was ligated to the cDNA 3' end. In TCRdb, the UMI-ligation and nested PCR reads were re-called with MiXCR into one record per CDR3 protein. The sample shows around 160,000 distinct CDR3 sequences, roughly 23% of them seen only once.

The study, taken as a whole, reports: Especially in CD8 cells, naive repertoires contained a few larger clonotypes, possibly CD45RA-re-expressing memory cells. Between naive and memory subsets, TCR abundance power law exponents differed.

The sequenced sample consisted of naive CD4+ T cells from blood. This receptor was obtained from a human donor in good health. The rearrangement joins TRBV28 to TRBJ1-6; no firm D call. This CDR3 reads CASSFVTLDYNSPLHF. The CDR3 DNA follows: TGTGCCAGCAGTTTTGTGACTCTTGACTATAATTCACCCCTCCACTTT.